The subject of this entry is one TCR beta chain. The entry originates in a study of blood T cell repertoires in COVID-19. Using immunoSEQ multiplex PCR, the repertoire was profiled, and TCRdb retains in-frame clones only, with some absent. The data contain tens of thousands of clones, over 85% of them singletons. Per germline, CDR1 LGHNT and CDR2 FRNRAP. The CDR3 contains 13 residues. The junction had 3 bases not matched to a gene; V was cut back by 7 bases and J by 4 bases. The material sequenced was peripheral blood. The receptor's source is a man aged 45-65 years with acute or convalescent COVID-19. The chain carries TRBV12-5 and TRBJ1-4, with 7 bases that match TRBD1. Written as DNA, the CDR3 is TGTGCTAGTGCGGGACAGTATAATGAAAAACTGTTTTTT. Protein: CASAGQYNEKLFF.